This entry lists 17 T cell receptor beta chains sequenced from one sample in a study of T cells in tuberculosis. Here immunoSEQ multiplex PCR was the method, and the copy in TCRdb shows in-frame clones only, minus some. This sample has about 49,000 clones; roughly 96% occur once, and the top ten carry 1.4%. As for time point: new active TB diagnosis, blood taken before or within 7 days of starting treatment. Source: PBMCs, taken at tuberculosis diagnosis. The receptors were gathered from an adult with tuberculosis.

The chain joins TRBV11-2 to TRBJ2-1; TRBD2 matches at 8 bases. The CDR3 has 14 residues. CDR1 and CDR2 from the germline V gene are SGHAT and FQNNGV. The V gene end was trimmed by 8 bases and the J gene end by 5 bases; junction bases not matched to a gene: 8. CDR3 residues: CASSPAGVNNEQFF. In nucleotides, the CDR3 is TGTGCCAGCTCGCCAGCGGGAGTGAACAATGAGCAGTTCTTC.

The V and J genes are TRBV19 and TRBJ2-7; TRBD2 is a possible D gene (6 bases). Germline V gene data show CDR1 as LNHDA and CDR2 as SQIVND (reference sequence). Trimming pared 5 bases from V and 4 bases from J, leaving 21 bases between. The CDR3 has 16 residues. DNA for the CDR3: TGTGCCAGTAGTTCCCAGGAGGGAGCGGTACTTTACGAGCAGTACTTC. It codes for CASSSQEGAVLYEQYF.

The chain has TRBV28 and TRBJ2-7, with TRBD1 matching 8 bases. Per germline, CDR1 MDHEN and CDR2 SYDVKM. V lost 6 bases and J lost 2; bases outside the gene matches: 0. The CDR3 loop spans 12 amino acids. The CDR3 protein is CASRDRAYEQYF. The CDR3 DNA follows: TGTGCCAGCAGGGACAGGGCCTACGAGCAGTACTTC.

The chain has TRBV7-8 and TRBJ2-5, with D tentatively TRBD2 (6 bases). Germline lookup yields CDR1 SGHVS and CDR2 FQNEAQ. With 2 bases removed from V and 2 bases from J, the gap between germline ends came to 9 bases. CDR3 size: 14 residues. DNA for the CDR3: TGTGCCAGCAGCTTACGGGAGAATCAAGAGACCCAGTACTTC. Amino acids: CASSLRENQETQYF. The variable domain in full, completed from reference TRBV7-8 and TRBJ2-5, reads GAGVSQSPRYKVAKRGQDVALRCDPISGHVSLFWYQQALGQGPEFLTYFQNEAQLDKSGLPSDRFFAERPEGSVSTLKIQRTQQEDSAVYLCASSLRENQETQYFGPGTRLLVL.

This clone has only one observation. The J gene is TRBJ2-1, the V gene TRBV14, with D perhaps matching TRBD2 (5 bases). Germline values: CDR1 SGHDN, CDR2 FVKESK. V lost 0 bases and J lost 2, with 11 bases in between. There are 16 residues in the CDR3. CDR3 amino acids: CASSQDRDRTYNEQFF. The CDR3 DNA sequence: TGTGCCAGCAGCCAAGACCGGGATAGGACCTACAATGAGCAGTTCTTC.

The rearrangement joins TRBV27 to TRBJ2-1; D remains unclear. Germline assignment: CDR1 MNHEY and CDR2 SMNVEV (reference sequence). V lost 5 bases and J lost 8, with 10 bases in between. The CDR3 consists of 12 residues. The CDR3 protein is CASSPRSDEQFF. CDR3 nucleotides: TGTGCCAGCAGTCCTCGTAGTGATGAGCAGTTCTTC.

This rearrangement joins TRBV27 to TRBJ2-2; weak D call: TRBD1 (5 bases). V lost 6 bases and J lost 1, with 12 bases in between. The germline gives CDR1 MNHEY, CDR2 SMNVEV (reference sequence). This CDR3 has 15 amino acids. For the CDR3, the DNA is TGTGCCAGCAGAATCGCAGGGATGAACACCGGGGAGCTGTTTTTT. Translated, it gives CASRIAGMNTGELFF.

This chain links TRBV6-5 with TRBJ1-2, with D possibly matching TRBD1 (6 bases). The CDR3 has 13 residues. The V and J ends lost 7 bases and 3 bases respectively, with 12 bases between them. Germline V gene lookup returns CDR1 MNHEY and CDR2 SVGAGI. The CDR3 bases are TGTGCCAGCACCAGAGAGGGGGACTATGGCTACACCTTC. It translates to CASTREGDYGYTF.

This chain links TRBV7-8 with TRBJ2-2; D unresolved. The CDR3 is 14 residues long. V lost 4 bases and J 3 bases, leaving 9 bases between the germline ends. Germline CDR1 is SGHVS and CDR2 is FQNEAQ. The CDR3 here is CASSSYPYTGELFF. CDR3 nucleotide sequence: TGTGCCAGCAGCTCCTACCCGTACACCGGGGAGCTGTTTTTT.

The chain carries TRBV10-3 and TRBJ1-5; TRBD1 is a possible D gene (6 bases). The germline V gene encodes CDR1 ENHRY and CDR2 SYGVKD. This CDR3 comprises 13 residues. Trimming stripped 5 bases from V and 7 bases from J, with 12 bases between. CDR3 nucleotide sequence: TGTGCCATCAGTCCAGGGGCAGAGCAGCCCCAGCATTTT. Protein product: CAISPGAEQPQHF.

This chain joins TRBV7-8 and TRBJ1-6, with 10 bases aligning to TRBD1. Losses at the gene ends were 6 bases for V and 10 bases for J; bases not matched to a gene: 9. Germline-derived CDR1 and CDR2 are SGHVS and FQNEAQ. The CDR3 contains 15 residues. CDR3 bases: TGTGCCAGCAGTCTGACAGGGGGCTTCGACTCACCCCTCCACTTT. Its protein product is CASSLTGGFDSPLHF. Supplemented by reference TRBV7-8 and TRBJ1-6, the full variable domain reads GAGVSQSPRYKVAKRGQDVALRCDPISGHVSLFWYQQALGQGPEFLTYFQNEAQLDKSGLPSDRFFAERPEGSVSTLKIQRTQQEDSAVYLCASSLTGGFDSPLHFGNGTRLTVT.

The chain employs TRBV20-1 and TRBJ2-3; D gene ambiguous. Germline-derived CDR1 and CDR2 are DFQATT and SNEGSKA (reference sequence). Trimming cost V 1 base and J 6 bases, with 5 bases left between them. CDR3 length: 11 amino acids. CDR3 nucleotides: TGCAGTGCTAGAGGTCTGGATACGCAGTATTTT. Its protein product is CSARGLDTQYF.

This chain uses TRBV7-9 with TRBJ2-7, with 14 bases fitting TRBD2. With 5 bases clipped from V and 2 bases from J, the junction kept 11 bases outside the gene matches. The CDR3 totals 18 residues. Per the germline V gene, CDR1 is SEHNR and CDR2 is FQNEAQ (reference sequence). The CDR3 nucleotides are TGTGCCAGCAGCCCTCAGGGACTAGCGGGAGATCGGGCCTACGAGCAGTACTTC. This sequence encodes CASSPQGLAGDRAYEQYF.

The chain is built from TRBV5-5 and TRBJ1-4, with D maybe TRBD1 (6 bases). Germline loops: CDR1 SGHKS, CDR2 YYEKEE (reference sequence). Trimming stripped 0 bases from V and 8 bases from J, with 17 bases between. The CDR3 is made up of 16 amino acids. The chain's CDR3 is CASSLDPGTTREKLFF. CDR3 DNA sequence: TGTGCCAGCAGCTTGGACCCCGGGACAACTCGGGAAAAACTGTTTTTT.

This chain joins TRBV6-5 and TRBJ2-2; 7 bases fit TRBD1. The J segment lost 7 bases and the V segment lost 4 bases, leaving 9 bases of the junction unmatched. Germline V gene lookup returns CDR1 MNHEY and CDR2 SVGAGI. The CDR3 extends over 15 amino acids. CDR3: CASSSHRGRDGELFF. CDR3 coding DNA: TGTGCCAGCAGTTCCCACAGGGGTCGGGACGGGGAGCTGTTTTTT.

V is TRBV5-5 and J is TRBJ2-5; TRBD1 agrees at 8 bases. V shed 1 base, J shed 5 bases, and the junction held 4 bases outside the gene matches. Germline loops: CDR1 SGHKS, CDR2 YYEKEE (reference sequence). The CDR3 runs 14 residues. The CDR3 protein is CASSLSGGRETQYF. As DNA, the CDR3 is TGTGCCAGCAGCTTGTCAGGGGGCAGGGAGACCCAGTACTTC.

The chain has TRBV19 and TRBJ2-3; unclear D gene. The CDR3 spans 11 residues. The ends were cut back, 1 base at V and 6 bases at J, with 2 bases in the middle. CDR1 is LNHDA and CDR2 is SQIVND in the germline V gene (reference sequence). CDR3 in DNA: TGTGCCAGTAGTATAGCGGATACGCAGTATTTT. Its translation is CASSIADTQYF.